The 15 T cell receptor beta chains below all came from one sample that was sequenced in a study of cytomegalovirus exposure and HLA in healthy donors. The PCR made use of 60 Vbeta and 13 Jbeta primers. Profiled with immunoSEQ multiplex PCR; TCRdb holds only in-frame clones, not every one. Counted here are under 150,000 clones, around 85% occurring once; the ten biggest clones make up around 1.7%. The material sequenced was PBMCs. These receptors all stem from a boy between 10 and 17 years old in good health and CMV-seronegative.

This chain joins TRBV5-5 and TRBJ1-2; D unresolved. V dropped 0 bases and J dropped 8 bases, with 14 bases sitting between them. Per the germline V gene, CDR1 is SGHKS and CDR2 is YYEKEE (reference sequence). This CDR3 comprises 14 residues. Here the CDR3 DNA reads TGTGCCAGCAGCTTGGATAGCCCATTTGGGGGCTACACCTTC. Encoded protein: CASSLDSPFGGYTF.

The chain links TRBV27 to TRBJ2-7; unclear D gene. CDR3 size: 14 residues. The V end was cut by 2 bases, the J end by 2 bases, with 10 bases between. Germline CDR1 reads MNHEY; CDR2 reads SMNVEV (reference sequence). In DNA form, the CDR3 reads TGTGCCAGCAGTTTACACGGGTCTACCTACGAGCAGTACTTC. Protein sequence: CASSLHGSTYEQYF.

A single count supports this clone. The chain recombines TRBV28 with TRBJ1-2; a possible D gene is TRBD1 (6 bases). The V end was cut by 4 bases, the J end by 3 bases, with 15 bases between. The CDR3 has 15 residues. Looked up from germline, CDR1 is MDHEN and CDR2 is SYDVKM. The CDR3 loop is CASSYRMTGDYGYTF. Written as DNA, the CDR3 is TGTGCCAGCAGTTACCGGATGACAGGTGACTATGGCTACACCTTC.

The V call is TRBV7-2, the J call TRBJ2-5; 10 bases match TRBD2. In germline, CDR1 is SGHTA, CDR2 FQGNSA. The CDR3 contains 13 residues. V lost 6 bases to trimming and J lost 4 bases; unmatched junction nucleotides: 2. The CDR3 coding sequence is TGTGCCAGCAGAGTAGCGGGAGGAGAGACCCAGTACTTC. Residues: CASRVAGGETQYF.

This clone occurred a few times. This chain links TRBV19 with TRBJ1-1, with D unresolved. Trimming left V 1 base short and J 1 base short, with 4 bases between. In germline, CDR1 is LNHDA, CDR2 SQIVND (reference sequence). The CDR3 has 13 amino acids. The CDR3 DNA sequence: TGTGCCAGTAGTATAGTTAGGAACACTGAAGCTTTCTTT. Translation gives CASSIVRNTEAFF.

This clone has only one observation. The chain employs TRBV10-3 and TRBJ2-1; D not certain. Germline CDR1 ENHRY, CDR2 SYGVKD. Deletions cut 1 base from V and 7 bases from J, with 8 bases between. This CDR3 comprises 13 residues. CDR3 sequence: CAISEWPENEQFF. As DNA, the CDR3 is TGTGCCATCAGTGAGTGGCCGGAGAATGAGCAGTTCTTC.

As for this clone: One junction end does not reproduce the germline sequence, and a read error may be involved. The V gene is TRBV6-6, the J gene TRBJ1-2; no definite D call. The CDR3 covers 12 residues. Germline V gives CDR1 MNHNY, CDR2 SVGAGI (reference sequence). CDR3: CASSYSGSGYPF. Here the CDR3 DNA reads TGTGCCAGCAGTTACTCAGGGAGCGGCTACCCCTTC.

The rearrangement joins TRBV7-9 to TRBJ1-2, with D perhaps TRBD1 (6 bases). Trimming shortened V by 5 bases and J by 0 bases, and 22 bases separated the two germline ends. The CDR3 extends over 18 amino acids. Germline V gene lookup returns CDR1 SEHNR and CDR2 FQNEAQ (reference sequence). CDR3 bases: TGTGCCAGCAGCCCTAGAACCACGACAGGAGCGCCTAACTATGGCTACACCTTC. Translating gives CASSPRTTTGAPNYGYTF.

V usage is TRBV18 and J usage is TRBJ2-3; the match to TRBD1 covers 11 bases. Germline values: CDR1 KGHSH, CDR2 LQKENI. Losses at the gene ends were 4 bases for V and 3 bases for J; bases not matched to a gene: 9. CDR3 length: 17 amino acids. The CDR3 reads CASSQRTGGTGTDTQYF. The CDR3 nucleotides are TGTGCCAGCTCACAGAGGACAGGGGGCACTGGTACAGATACGCAGTATTTT. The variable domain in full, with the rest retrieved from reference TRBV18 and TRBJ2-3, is NAGVMQNPRHLVRRRGQEARLRCSPMKGHSHVYWYRQLPEEGLKFMVYLQKENIIDESGMPKERFSAEFPKEGPSILRIQQVVRGDSAAYFCASSQRTGGTGTDTQYFGPGTRLTVL.

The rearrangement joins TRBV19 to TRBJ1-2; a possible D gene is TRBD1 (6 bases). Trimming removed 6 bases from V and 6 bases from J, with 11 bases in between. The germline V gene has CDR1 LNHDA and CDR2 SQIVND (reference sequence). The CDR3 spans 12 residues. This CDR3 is CASRRGTNGYTF. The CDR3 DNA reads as TGTGCCAGTAGAAGGGGGACAAATGGCTACACCTTC.

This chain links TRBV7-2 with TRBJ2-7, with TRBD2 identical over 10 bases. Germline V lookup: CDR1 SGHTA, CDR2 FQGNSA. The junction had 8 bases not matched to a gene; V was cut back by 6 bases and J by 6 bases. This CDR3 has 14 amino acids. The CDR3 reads CASSSEREGREQYF. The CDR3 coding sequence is TGTGCCAGCAGTTCGGAGCGGGAGGGCCGCGAGCAGTACTTC.

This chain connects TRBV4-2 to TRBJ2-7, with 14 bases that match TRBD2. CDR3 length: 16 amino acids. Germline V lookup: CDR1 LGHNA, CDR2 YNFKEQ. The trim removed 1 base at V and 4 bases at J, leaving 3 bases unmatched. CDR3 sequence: CASSQVGLAGGYEQYF. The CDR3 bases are TGTGCCAGCAGCCAAGTAGGACTAGCGGGAGGATACGAGCAGTACTTC.

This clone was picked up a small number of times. CDR3 region: CAWSTDRGYSPLHF. The CDR3 bases are TGTGCCTGGAGTACTGACAGGGGATATTCACCCCTCCACTTT. The chain combines TRBV30 with TRBJ1-6; 8 bases line up with TRBD1. The junction had 5 bases not matched to a gene; V was cut back by 2 bases and J by 8 bases. The V gene's germline CDR1 is GTSNPN and CDR2 SVGIG (reference sequence). The CDR3 has 14 residues.

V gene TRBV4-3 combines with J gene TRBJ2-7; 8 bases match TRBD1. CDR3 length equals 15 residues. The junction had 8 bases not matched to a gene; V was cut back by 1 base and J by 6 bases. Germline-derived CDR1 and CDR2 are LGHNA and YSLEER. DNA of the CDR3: TGCGCCAGCAGCCAAGGCGGCAGGGGGCGCTTCGAGCAGTACTTC. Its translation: CASSQGGRGRFEQYF.

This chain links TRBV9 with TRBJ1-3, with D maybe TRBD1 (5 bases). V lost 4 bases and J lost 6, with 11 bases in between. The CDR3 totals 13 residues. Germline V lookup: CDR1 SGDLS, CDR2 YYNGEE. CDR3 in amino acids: CASSFGTENTIYF. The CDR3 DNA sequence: TGTGCCAGCAGCTTCGGGACTGAAAACACCATATATTTT.